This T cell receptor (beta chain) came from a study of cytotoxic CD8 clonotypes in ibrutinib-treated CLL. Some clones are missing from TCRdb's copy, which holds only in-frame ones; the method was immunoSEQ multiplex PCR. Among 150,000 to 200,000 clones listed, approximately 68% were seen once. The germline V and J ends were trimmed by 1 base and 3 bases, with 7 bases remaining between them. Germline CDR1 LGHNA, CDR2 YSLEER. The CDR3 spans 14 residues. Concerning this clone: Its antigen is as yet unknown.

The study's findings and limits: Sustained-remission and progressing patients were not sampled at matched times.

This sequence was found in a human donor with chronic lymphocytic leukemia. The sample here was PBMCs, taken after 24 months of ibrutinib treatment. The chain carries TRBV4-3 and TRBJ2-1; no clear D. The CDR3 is CASSQVPNYNEQFF. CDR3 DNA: TGCGCCAGCAGCCAAGTTCCGAACTACAATGAGCAGTTCTTC.